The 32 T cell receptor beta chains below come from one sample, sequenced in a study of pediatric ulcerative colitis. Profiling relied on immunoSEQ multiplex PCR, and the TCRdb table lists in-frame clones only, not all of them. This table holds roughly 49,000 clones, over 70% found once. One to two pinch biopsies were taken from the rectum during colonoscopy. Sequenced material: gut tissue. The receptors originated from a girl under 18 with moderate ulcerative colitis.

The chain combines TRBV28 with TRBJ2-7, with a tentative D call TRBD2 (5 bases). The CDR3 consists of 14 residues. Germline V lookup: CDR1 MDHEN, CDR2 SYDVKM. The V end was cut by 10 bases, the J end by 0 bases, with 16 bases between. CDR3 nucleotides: TGTGCCACCGATACGGGCCGGGGCTCCTACGAGCAGTACTTC. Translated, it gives CATDTGRGSYEQYF.

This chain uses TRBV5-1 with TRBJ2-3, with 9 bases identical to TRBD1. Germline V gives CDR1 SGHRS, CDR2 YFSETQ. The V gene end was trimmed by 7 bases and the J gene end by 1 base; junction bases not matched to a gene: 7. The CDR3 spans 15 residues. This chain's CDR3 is CASGQQGAGTDTQYF. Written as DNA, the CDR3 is TGCGCCAGCGGACAACAGGGGGCCGGCACAGATACGCAGTATTTT.

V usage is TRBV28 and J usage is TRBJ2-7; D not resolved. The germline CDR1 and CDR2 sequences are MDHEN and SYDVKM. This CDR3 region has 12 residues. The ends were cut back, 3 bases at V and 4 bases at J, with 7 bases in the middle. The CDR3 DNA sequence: TGTGCCAGCAGTTTTGGAGTGTACGAGCAGTACTTC. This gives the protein CASSFGVYEQYF. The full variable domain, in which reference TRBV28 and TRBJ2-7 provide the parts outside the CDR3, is DVKVTQSSRYLVKRTGEKVFLECVQDMDHENMFWYRQDPGLGLRLIYFSYDVKMKEKGDIPEGYSVSREKKERFSLILESASTNQTSMYLCASSFGVYEQYFGPGTRLTVT.

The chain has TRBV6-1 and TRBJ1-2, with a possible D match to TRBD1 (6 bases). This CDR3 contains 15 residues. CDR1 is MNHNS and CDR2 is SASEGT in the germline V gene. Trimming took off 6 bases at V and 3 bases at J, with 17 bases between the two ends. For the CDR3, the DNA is TGTGCCAGCAGCCGGCTAGAGGGGGATTACTATGGCTACACCTTC. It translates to CASSRLEGDYYGYTF.

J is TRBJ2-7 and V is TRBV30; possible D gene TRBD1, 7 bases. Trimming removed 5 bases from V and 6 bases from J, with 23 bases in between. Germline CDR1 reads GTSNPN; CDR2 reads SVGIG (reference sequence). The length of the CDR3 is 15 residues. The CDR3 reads CAWGGRDRLPREQYF. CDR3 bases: TGTGCCTGGGGTGGGCGGGACAGACTACCTCGCGAGCAGTACTTC.

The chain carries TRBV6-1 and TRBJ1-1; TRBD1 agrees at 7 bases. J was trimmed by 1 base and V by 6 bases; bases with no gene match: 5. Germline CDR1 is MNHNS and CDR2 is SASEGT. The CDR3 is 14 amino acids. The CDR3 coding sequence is TGTGCCAGCAGAAAAAGACAGGGGAACACTGAAGCTTTCTTT. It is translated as CASRKRQGNTEAFF.

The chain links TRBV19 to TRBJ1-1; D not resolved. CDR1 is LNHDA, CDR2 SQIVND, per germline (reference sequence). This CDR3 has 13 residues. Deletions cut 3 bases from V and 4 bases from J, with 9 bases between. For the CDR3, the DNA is TGTGCCAGTAGTATTTCGTGGTTCACTGAAGCTTTCTTT. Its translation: CASSISWFTEAFF.

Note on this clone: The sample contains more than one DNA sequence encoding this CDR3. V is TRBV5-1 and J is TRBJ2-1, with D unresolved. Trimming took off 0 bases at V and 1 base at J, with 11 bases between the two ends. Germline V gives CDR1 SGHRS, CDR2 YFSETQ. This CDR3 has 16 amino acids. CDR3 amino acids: CASSLAGRSSYNEQFF. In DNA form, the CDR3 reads TGCGCCAGCAGCTTGGCCGGCCGTAGTTCCTACAATGAGCAGTTCTTC. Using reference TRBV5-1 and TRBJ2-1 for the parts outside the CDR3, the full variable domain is KAGVTQTPRYLIKTRGQQVTLSCSPISGHRSVSWYQQTPGQGLQFLFEYFSETQRNKGNFPGRFSGRQFSNSRSEMNVSTLELGDSALYLCASSLAGRSSYNEQFFGPGTRLTVL.

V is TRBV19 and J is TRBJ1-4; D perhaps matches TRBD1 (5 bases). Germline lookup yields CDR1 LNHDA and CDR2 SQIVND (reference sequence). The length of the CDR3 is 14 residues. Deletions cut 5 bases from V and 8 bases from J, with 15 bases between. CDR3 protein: CASSPRDRFEKLFF. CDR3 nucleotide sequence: TGTGCCAGTAGTCCCCGGGACCGCTTCGAAAAACTGTTTTTT.

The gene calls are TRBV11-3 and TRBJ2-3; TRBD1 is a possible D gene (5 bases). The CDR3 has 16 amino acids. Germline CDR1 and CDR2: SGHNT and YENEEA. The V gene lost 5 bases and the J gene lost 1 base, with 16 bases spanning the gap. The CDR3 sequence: CASSPGAREGTDTQYF. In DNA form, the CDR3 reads TGTGCCAGCAGCCCTGGGGCGCGTGAGGGCACAGATACGCAGTATTTT. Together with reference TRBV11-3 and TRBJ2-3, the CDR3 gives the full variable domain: EAGVVQSPRYKIIEKKQPVAFWCNPISGHNTLYWYLQNLGQGPELLIRYENEEAVDDSQLPKDRFSAERLKGVDSTLKIQPAELGDSAVYLCASSPGAREGTDTQYFGPGTRLTVL.

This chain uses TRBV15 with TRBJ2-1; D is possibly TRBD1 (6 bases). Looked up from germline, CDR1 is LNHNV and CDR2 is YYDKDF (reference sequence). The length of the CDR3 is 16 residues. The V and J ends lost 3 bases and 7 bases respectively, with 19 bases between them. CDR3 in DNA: TGTGCCACCAGCAGGATTAAGGGGGTGCCTATGAATGAGCAGTTCTTC. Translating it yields CATSRIKGVPMNEQFF. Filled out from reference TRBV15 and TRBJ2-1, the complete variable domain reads DAMVIQNPRYQVTQFGKPVTLSCSQTLNHNVMYWYQQKSSQAPKLLFHYYDKDFNNEADTPDNFQSRRPNTSFCFLDIRSPGLGDTAMYLCATSRIKGVPMNEQFFGPGTRLTVL.

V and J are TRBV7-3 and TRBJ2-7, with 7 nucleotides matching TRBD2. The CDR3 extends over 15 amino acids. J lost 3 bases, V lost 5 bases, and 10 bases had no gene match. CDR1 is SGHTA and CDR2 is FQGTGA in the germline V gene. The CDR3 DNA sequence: TGTGCCAGCAGCCTCCAGGGAGGGACGCTCTACGAGCAGTACTTC. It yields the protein CASSLQGGTLYEQYF. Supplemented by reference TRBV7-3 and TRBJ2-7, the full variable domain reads GAGVSQTPSNKVTEKGKYVELRCDPISGHTALYWYRQSLGQGPEFLIYFQGTGAADDSGLPNDRFFAVRPEGSVSTLKIQRTERGDSAVYLCASSLQGGTLYEQYFGPGTRLTVT.

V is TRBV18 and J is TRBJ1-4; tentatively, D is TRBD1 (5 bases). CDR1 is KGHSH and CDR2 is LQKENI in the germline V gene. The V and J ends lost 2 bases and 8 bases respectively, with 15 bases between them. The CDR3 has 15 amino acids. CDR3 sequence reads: CASSPRAGVMEKLFF. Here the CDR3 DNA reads TGTGCCAGCTCACCAAGAGCGGGGGTGATGGAAAAACTGTTTTTT.

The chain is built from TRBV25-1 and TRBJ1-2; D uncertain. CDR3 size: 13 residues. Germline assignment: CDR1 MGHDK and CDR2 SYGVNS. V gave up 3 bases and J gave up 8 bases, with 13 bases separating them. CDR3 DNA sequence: TGTGCCAGCAGTGACCCGGGGAGAGGCGGCTACACCTTC. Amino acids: CASSDPGRGGYTF.

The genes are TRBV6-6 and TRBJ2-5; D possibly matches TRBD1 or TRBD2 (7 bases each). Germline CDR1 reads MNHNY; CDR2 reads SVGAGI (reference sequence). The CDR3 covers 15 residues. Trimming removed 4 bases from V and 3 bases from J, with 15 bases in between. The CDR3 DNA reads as TGTGCCAGCAGTTTATTGCAGGGGGGGAAAGAGACCCAGTACTTC. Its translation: CASSLLQGGKETQYF.

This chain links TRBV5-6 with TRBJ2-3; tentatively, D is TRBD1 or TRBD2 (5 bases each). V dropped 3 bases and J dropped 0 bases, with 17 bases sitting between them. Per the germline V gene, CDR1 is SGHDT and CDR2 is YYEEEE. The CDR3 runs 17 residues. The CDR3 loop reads CASSSIGDPRSTDTQYF. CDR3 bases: TGTGCCAGCAGCTCGATAGGGGACCCCCGAAGCACAGATACGCAGTATTTT. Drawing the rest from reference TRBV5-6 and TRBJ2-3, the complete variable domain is DAGVTQSPTHLIKTRGQQVTLRCSPKSGHDTVSWYQQALGQGPQFIFQYYEEEERQRGNFPDRFSGHQFPNYSSELNVNALLLGDSALYLCASSSIGDPRSTDTQYFGPGTRLTVL.

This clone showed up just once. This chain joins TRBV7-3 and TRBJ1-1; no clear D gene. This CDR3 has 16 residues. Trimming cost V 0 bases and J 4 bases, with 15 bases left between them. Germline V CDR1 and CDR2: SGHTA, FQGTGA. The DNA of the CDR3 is TGTGCCAGCAGCTTAACGGGAGGACTCACCACCACTGAAGCTTTCTTT. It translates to CASSLTGGLTTTEAFF.

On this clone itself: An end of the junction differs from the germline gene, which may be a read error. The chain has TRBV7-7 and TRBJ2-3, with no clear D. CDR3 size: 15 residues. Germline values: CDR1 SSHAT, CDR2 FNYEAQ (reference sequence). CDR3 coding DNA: TGTGCTAGCAGCCTCCCCCAGCAGAGCACAGATACGCAGTATTTT. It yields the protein CASSLPQQSTDTQYF.

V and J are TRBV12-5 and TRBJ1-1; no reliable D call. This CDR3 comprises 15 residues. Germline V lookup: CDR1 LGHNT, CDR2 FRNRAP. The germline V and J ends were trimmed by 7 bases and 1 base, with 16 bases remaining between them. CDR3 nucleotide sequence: TGTGCTAGTGCCCAGGTGGTTCGGGGGAACACTGAAGCTTTCTTT. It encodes CASAQVVRGNTEAFF.

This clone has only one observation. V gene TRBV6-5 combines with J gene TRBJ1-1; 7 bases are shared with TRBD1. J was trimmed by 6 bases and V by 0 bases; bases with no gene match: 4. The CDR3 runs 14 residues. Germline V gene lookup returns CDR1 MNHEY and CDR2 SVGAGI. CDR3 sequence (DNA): TGTGCCAGCAGTTACTCGGGACAGTTGTCTGAAGCTTTCTTT. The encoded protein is CASSYSGQLSEAFF.

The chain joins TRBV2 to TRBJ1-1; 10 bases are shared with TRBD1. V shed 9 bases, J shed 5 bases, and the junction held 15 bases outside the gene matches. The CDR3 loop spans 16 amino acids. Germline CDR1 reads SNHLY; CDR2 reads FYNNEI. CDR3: CARLPGTGAFVTEAFF. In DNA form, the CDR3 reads TGTGCCAGATTACCCGGGACAGGGGCTTTTGTGACTGAAGCTTTCTTT.

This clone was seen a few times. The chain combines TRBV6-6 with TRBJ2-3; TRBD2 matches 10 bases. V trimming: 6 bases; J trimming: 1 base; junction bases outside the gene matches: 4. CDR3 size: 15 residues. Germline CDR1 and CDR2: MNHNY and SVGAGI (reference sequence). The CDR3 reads CASRNGLAGTDTQYF. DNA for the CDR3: TGTGCCAGCAGAAACGGACTAGCGGGCACAGATACGCAGTATTTT.

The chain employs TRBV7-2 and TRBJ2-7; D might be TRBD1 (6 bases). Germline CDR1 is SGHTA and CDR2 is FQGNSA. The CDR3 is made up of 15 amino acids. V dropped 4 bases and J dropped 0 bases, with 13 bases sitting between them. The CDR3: CASSSPQGPSYEQYF. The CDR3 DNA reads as TGTGCCAGCAGCTCCCCCCAGGGGCCCTCCTACGAGCAGTACTTC.

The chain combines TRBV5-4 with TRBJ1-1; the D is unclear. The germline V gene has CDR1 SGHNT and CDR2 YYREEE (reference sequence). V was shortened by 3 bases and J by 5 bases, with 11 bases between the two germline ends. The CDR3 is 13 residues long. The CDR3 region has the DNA TGTGCCAGCAGCTCCCCGACATGGACTGAAGCTTTCTTT. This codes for CASSSPTWTEAFF.

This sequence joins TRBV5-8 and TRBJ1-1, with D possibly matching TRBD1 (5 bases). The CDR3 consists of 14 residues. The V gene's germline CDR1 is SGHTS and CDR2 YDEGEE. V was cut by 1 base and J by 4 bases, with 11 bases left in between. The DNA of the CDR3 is TGTGCCAGCAGCTTGAGGGGATGGGGCACTGAAGCTTTCTTT. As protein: CASSLRGWGTEAFF.

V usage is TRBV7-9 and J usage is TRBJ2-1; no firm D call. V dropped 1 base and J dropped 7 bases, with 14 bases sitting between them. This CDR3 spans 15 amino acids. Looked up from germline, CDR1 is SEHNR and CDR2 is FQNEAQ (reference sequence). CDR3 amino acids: CASSLGARSLNEQFF. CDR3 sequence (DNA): TGTGCCAGCAGCTTAGGGGCTAGGTCCCTGAATGAGCAGTTCTTC.

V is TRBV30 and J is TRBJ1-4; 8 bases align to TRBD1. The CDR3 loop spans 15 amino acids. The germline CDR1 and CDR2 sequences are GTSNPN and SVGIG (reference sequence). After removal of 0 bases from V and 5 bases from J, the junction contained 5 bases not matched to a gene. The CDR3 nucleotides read TGTGCCTGGAGTGTGACCGGGACAGGCAATGAAAAACTGTTTTTT. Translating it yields CAWSVTGTGNEKLFF.

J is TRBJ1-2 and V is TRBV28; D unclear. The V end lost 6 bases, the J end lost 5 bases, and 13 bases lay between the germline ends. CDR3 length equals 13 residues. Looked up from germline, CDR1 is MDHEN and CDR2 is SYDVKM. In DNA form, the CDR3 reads TGTGCCAGCAGACCGCACTCGGGGTATGGCTACACCTTC. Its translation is CASRPHSGYGYTF.

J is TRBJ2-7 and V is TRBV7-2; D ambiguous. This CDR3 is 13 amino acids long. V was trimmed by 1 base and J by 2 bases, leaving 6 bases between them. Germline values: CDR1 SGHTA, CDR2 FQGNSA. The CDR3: CASSLVGTYEQYF. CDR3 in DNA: TGTGCCAGCAGCTTAGTAGGGACCTACGAGCAGTACTTC.

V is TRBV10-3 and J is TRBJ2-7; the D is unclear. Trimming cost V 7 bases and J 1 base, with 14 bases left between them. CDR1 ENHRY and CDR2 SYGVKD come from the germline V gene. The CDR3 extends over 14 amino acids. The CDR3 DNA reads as TGTGCCATCAAGCCGAGGCTCGGGTCCTACGAGCAGTACTTC. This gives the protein CAIKPRLGSYEQYF.

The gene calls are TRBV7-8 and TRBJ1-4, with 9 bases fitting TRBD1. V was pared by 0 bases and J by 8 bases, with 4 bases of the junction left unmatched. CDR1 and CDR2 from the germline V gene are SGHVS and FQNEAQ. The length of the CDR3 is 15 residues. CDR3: CASSLAFGQGEKLFF. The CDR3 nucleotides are TGTGCCAGCAGCTTAGCGTTCGGACAGGGGGAAAAACTGTTTTTT.

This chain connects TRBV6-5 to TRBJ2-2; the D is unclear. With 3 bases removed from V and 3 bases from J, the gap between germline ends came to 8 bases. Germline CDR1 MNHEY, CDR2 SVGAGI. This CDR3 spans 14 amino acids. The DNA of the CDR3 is TGTGCCAGCAGTTATTCCAGACACACCGGGGAGCTGTTTTTT. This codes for CASSYSRHTGELFF.